One and the same sample provided the 14 T cell receptor beta chains below, sequenced in a study of control samples from healthy donors and cancer patients. Sequenced by immunoSEQ multiplex PCR; TCRdb stores in-frame clones only, minus some. The sample has about 77,000 clones; around 92% are singletons. The specimen sequenced was blood. The source is a woman in her sixties in good health.

This chain links TRBV28 with TRBJ2-7; tentatively, D is TRBD1 or TRBD2 (5 bases each). The germline gives CDR1 MDHEN, CDR2 SYDVKM. The CDR3 loop spans 13 amino acids. The V end lost 4 bases, the J end lost 3 bases, and 10 bases lay between the germline ends. The CDR3: CASSSGHNYEQYF. The CDR3 DNA reads as TGTGCCAGCAGTTCGGGGCATAACTACGAGCAGTACTTC.

The V gene is TRBV7-2, the J gene TRBJ2-3, with TRBD2 matching over 10 bases. The CDR3 contains 17 residues. V lost 4 bases, J lost 5 bases, and 12 bases stayed unmatched. CDR1 and CDR2 from the germline V gene are SGHTA and FQGNSA. The CDR3 nucleotides are TGTGCCAGCAGCTCCCCCGGGCTAGCGGGAGTGGTAGATACGCAGTATTTT. It encodes CASSSPGLAGVVDTQYF.

The chain uses TRBV9 and TRBJ1-2; 9 positions agree with TRBD1. The CDR3 is made up of 15 amino acids. Germline values: CDR1 SGDLS, CDR2 YYNGEE. Trimming took 3 bases from V and 8 from J; bases not matched to a gene: 11. The CDR3 reads CASSAQTGGLSGYTF. The CDR3 nucleotides read TGTGCCAGCAGCGCACAAACAGGGGGCCTGTCCGGCTACACCTTC.

The V call is TRBV19, the J call TRBJ2-7; 8 nucleotides align to TRBD2. Unmatched junction bases numbered 19, after V lost 3 bases and J lost 0 bases. CDR1 is LNHDA and CDR2 is SQIVND in the germline V gene (reference sequence). The CDR3 spans 20 residues. In DNA form, the CDR3 reads TGTGCCAGTAGTATGCGACATCAAAGGGGGTCTAGCGGGTCCTCCTACGAGCAGTACTTC. It specifies CASSMRHQRGSSGSSYEQYF.

The V call is TRBV28, the J call TRBJ1-6; TRBD1 agrees at 7 bases. The CDR3 totals 16 residues. The germline CDR1 and CDR2 sequences are MDHEN and SYDVKM. Unmatched junction bases numbered 8, after V lost 6 bases and J lost 3 bases. The CDR3 protein is CASSSPRTGYNSPLHF. The CDR3 nucleotides are TGTGCCAGCAGCTCACCAAGGACAGGCTATAATTCACCCCTCCACTTT.

The chain carries TRBV30 and TRBJ1-4; 10 positions match TRBD1. After removal of 3 bases from V and 8 bases from J, the junction contained 9 bases not matched to a gene. This CDR3 has 15 amino acids. From germline, CDR1 is GTSNPN and CDR2 SVGIG (reference sequence). CDR3 region: CAWSTSDRGEEKLFF. Written as DNA, the CDR3 is TGTGCCTGGAGCACTTCGGACAGGGGGGAAGAAAAACTGTTTTTT.

The V gene is TRBV25-1, the J gene TRBJ2-3; D gene ambiguous. The CDR3 loop spans 13 amino acids. Trimming shortened V by 1 base and J by 4 bases, and 6 bases separated the two germline ends. Germline CDR1 is MGHDK and CDR2 is SYGVNS. CDR3 amino acids: CASSESGADTQYF. CDR3 bases: TGTGCCAGCAGTGAATCGGGTGCAGATACGCAGTATTTT.

Turning to this clone: This same CDR3 is encoded by further DNA sequences in the sample. The chain links TRBV7-9 to TRBJ2-7; D is unclear. Germline V gene data show CDR1 as SEHNR and CDR2 as FQNEAQ (reference sequence). This CDR3 is built from 12 residues. Trimming left V 1 base short and J 4 bases short, with 5 bases between. The CDR3, as DNA: TGTGCCAGCAGCTTAGACCCGTACGAGCAGTACTTC. This encodes CASSLDPYEQYF.

The rearrangement uses TRBV27 and TRBJ1-2, with D possibly TRBD1 on 6 matching bases. The ends were cut back, 6 bases at V and 4 bases at J, with 12 bases in the middle. The CDR3 spans 13 residues. In germline, CDR1 is MNHEY, CDR2 SMNVEV (reference sequence). CDR3 bases: TGTGCCAGCAGCAGGGGCCCGATCTATGGCTACACCTTC. Protein: CASSRGPIYGYTF.

The chain employs TRBV6-6 and TRBJ1-2; D is uncertain. V lost 11 bases, J lost 4 bases, and 14 bases lay in between. CDR1 MNHNY and CDR2 SVGAGI come from the germline V gene (reference sequence). The CDR3 sequence is 12 residues long. The CDR3 nucleotides read TGTGCCGGCCGAACGTTACTCTATGGCTACACCTTC. This codes for CAGRTLLYGYTF.

J is TRBJ1-2 and V is TRBV7-2; TRBD1 might be the D (6 bases). Per the germline V gene, CDR1 is SGHTA and CDR2 is FQGNSA. CDR3 length: 15 residues. V lost 1 base, J lost 5 bases, and 14 bases lay in between. CDR3 residues: CASSLGSGQQYGYTF. In nucleotides, the CDR3 is TGTGCCAGCAGCTTAGGATCTGGACAGCAATATGGCTACACCTTC.

The chain is built from TRBV3-1 (or the pseudogene TRBV3-2) and TRBJ2-2, with 7 positions matching TRBD1. Germline CDR1 and CDR2: LGHDT and YNNKEL (reference sequence). V was clipped by 6 bases and J by 0 bases; unmatched bases: 1. This CDR3 contains 14 residues. CDR3 in amino acids: CASRTGTNTGELFF. The CDR3 DNA sequence: TGTGCCAGCAGGACAGGGACGAACACCGGGGAGCTGTTTTTT.

This clone turned up a few times. The rearrangement joins TRBV7-9 to TRBJ2-1; no definite D call. The CDR3 has 12 amino acids. V gave up 2 bases and J gave up 10 bases, with 9 bases separating them. Germline assignment: CDR1 SEHNR and CDR2 FQNEAQ (reference sequence). CDR3 sequence reads: CASSLTDGEQFF. The CDR3 DNA follows: TGTGCCAGCAGCTTAACCGACGGCGAGCAGTTCTTC.

The rearrangement joins TRBV5-1 to TRBJ1-1; D remains ambiguous. The germline CDR1 and CDR2 sequences are SGHRS and YFSETQ. V was trimmed by 4 bases and J by 4 bases, leaving 11 bases between them. This CDR3 is 13 amino acids long. The CDR3 bases are TGCGCCAGCAGCCTTGACATGGGCACTGAAGCTTTCTTT. It specifies CASSLDMGTEAFF.